A selection of T cell receptor beta chains follows, all from one sample in a study of neurological immune-mediated disorders. Each CDR3 protein gets one entry after TCRdb re-called the 5' RACE reads with MiXCR. The table lists approximately 36,000 distinct CDR3 sequences, approximately 12% of them singletons. Sequenced sample: PBMCs. The receptors shown here come from a man between 60 and 70 years old with HTLV-1-associated myelopathy (HAM/TSP). The CDR3 runs from the conserved cysteine through the conserved F or W. Fields, in order: clone size, J gene, V gene, D gene, CDR3 DNA, CDR3 protein. The D gene is left open where the match is weak. Expanded clones get a size class; other rows say once, few or many, or leave the size out.

>many|TRBJ1-3|TRBV18|NA
TGTGCCAGCTCACCACAACAGAGAAACACCATATATTTT
CASSPQQRNTIYF
>many|TRBJ2-7|TRBV29-1|NA
TGCAGCGTTGGTGGGGCGGGCGAGCAGTACTTC
CSVGGAGEQYF
>many|TRBJ2-1|TRBV7-3|TRBD1
TGTGCCAGCAGCTCACGACAGGGAAGCTCCTACAATGAGCAGTTCTTC
CASSSRQGSSYNEQFF
>many|TRBJ1-6|TRBV5-1|NA
TGCGCCAGCAGCTTCGGGGGAGATTCACCCCTCCACTTT
CASSFGGDSPLHF
>many|TRBJ2-1|TRBV10-3|TRBD2
TGTGCCATCGCCCAGCGGGAGGGTGAGCAGTTCTTC
CAIAQREGEQFF
>NA|TRBJ2-7|TRBV5-1|NA
TGCGCCAGCAGCACTCAGGACGGAGCCTACGAGCAGTACTTC
CASSTQDGAYEQYF
>few|TRBJ2-6|TRBV27|NA
TGTGCCAGCAGGGCTACTGGGGCCAACGTCCTGACTTTC
CASRATGANVLTF
>many|TRBJ2-1|TRBV28|NA
TGTGCCAGCAGTGGGCGGTGGAGGGGGGTCTCCTACAATGAGCAGTTCTTC
CASSGRWRGVSYNEQFF
>few|TRBJ2-1|TRBV6-2/TRBV6-3|TRBD2
TGTGCCAGCATATCTCCGGGACTAGAGTACAATGAGCAGTTCTTC
CASISPGLEYNEQFF
>many|TRBJ2-7|TRBV12-3/TRBV12-4|TRBD1
TGTGCCAGCAGCGACAGGGTCCTGAACGAGCAGTACTTC
CASSDRVLNEQYF
>many|TRBJ2-7|TRBV5-1|TRBD1
TGCGCCAGCAGCTTGAGGCCGGACAGGGAAGCCTACGAGCAGTACTTC
CASSLRPDREAYEQYF
>many|TRBJ2-1|TRBV5-1|TRBD2
TGCGCCAGCAGCTTGGAGGGGCTAGCGGGAGTACCTGAGCAGTTCTTC
CASSLEGLAGVPEQFF
>many|TRBJ1-5|TRBV13|NA
TGTGCCAGCAGCTACGGGGGAAATCAGCCCCAGCATTTT
CASSYGGNQPQHF
>many|TRBJ2-7|TRBV10-3|TRBD2
TGTGCCATCAGAGCAGCGGGGACCTACGAGCAGTACTTC
CAIRAAGTYEQYF
>once|TRBJ2-5|TRBV5-1|NA
TGCGCCAGCAACACAGAAGGAATGCAAATGACCCAGTACTTC
CASNTEGMQMTQYF
>many|TRBJ2-3|TRBV4-1|NA
TGCGCCAGCAGCCAAGAGGGAAGCGGGTTCACGGATACGCAGTATTTT
CASSQEGSGFTDTQYF
>many|TRBJ2-2|TRBV6-4|NA
TGTGCCAGCAGTCCCGGACAGAGCACCGGGGAGCTGTTTTTT
CASSPGQSTGELFF
>NA|TRBJ2-7|TRBV6-1|NA
TGTGCCAGCAGCCCCGGGGTTATTAACGAGCAGTACTTC
CASSPGVINEQYF
>NA|TRBJ2-7|TRBV5-1|TRBD2
TGCGCCAGCAGCTTGACTAGCGGGATCGTAAACTCCTACGAGCAGTACTTC
CASSLTSGIVNSYEQYF
>many|TRBJ2-7|TRBV28|NA
TGTGCCAGCACCCCCCTAGGCCTCAGCTCCTACGAGCAGTACTTC
CASTPLGLSSYEQYF
>many|TRBJ2-2|TRBV2|NA
TGTGCCAGCAGTGAAGGGGTCACCGGGGAGCTGTTTTTT
CASSEGVTGELFF
>many|TRBJ1-2|TRBV12-3/TRBV12-4|NA
TGTGCCAGCAGTCTGACAGGTGCGACCTATGGCTACACCTTC
CASSLTGATYGYTF
>many|TRBJ1-6|TRBV5-1|NA
TGCGCCAGCCGAGGAGGGGAAGTGGATAACTCACCCCTCCACTTT
CASRGGEVDNSPLHF
>many|TRBJ2-2|TRBV20-1|TRBD2
TGCAGTGCCGCTGGAGCGGGAGGTTTTCCCGGGGAGCTGTTTTTT
CSAAGAGGFPGELFF
>many|TRBJ1-1|TRBV5-6|NA
TGTGCCAGCAGCTTGGCTACTGCGACGGCTTTCTTT
CASSLATATAFF
>many|TRBJ1-5|TRBV20-1|TRBD1
TGCAGTGCTTTGGGACAGGGAGGACAGCCCCAGCATTTT
CSALGQGGQPQHF
>many|TRBJ2-7|TRBV12-3/TRBV12-4|TRBD1
TGTGCCAGCAGTTTAAATGGACAGGGGGCAGAAGAGCAGTACTTC
CASSLNGQGAEEQYF
>many|TRBJ1-5|TRBV29-1|TRBD1
TGCAGCGTAAGGGACAGTAATCAGCCCCAGCATTTT
CSVRDSNQPQHF
>many|TRBJ2-1|TRBV12-3/TRBV12-4|NA
TGTGCCAGCAGTTTAGGACCGTACAATGAGCAGTTCTTC
CASSLGPYNEQFF
>many|TRBJ2-7|TRBV5-1|NA
TGCGCCAGCAGCTTGGTAGGATCGGACGAGCAGTACTTC
CASSLVGSDEQYF
>few|TRBJ2-5|TRBV24-1|TRBD1
TGTGCCACCAGCCTTGGCAGGGGGCCGTTATCACCGTCGGAGACCCAGTACTTC
CATSLGRGPLSPSETQYF
>many|TRBJ2-7|TRBV6-5|TRBD2
TGTGCCAGCAGTTCGGCTAGCGGCTACGAGCAGTACTTC
CASSSASGYEQYF
>many|TRBJ2-1|TRBV5-1|NA
TGCGCCAGCAGCTCCCGTCCTTCCAATGAGCAGTTCTTC
CASSSRPSNEQFF
>many|TRBJ1-5|TRBV18|NA
TGTGCCAGCTCACCGACGGGCAATTATCAGCCCCAGCATTTT
CASSPTGNYQPQHF
>many|TRBJ1-3|TRBV12-3/TRBV12-4|NA
TGTGCCAGCAGTTTAGAGGGCTACTCTGGAAACACCATATATTTT
CASSLEGYSGNTIYF
>many|TRBJ2-2|TRBV2|TRBD2
TGTGCCAGCAGTGCGTTAGGGCTAGCGGGGAACACCGGGGAGCTGTTTTTT
CASSALGLAGNTGELFF
>many|TRBJ2-7|TRBV7-2|NA
TGTGCCAGCAGCTTAGCAGCGGGCACTTCCTACGAGCAGTACTTC
CASSLAAGTSYEQYF
>many|TRBJ2-7|TRBV4-1|TRBD2
TGCGCCAGCAGCCTGGACCTTGTGGGTAGCGGGATGTCCTACGAGCAGTACTTC
CASSLDLVGSGMSYEQYF
>many|TRBJ2-1|TRBV5-1|NA
TGCGCCAGCAGCGTCGCGTTAGGGGGGGGTGAGCAGTTCTTC
CASSVALGGGEQFF
>many|TRBJ2-3|TRBV20-1|TRBD1
TGCAGTGCTAGAGTCCCACAGGGGGCGAGCACAGATACGCAGTATTTT
CSARVPQGASTDTQYF
>many|TRBJ1-6|TRBV12-3/TRBV12-4|TRBD1
TGTGCCAGCAGTCAGACAGGGGCGGCCATGTCCCTCCACTTT
CASSQTGAAMSLHF
>many|TRBJ1-1|TRBV9|NA
TGTGCCAGCAGCGCCCTCAACGTGGGAGGGACTGAAGCTTTCTTT
CASSALNVGGTEAFF
>many|TRBJ2-1|TRBV7-9|NA
TGTGCCAGCAGCTTAGGGATCAGGGGAGTTGCCTCGGGCTCCTACAATGAGCAGTTCTTC
CASSLGIRGVASGSYNEQFF
>many|TRBJ2-1|TRBV4-2|TRBD2
TGTGCCAGCAGCCAAGAACCTAGCGGGAGTGTAAATGAGCAGTTCTTC
CASSQEPSGSVNEQFF
>many|TRBJ2-3|TRBV7-8|TRBD2
TGTGCCAGCAGCCTTGGACTAGCGGGAGGAACAGATACGCAGTATTTT
CASSLGLAGGTDTQYF
>medium-sized|TRBJ2-3|TRBV28|TRBD1
TGTGCCAGCACCCGAGGGACAGATCAAGATACGCAGTATTTT
CASTRGTDQDTQYF
>many|TRBJ1-6|TRBV5-4|TRBD1
TGTGCCAGCAGCCGGACGTCGGGACAGGGTTATTCACCCCTCCACTTT
CASSRTSGQGYSPLHF
>many|TRBJ1-1|TRBV10-2|NA
TGCGCCAGCAGTGAGGCAGGGGTGAACACTGAAGCTTTCTTT
CASSEAGVNTEAFF
>NA|TRBJ2-2|TRBV6-1|NA
TGTGCCAGCAGTGCTCAGGGCTGGACCGGGGAGCTGTTTTTT
CASSAQGWTGELFF
>NA|TRBJ2-1|TRBV6-6|NA
TGTGCCAGCAGTTACCTTGGATATACGCAGTTTTTT
CASSYLGYTQFF
>many|TRBJ2-3|TRBV20-1|TRBD1
TGCAGTGCTGGACAGGGGGCAGGGGATACGCAGTATTTT
CSAGQGAGDTQYF
>many|TRBJ2-2|TRBV29-1|TRBD2
TGCAGCGTTGAAGCCCCTAGCGGGAGTCTTGGGGAGCTGTTTTTT
CSVEAPSGSLGELFF
>many|TRBJ1-1|TRBV9|NA
TGTGCCAGCAGCGTAGAAGGATACACTGAAGCTTTCTTT
CASSVEGYTEAFF
>many|TRBJ2-6|TRBV20-1|NA
TGCAGTGCTAGAGATGGCAGTTCCCTAGTTGGGGCCAACGTCCTGACTTTC
CSARDGSSLVGANVLTF
>few|TRBJ1-5|TRBV15|NA
TGTGCCACCAGCAGAGTGGGAACGCCCCAGCATTTT
CATSRVGTPQHF